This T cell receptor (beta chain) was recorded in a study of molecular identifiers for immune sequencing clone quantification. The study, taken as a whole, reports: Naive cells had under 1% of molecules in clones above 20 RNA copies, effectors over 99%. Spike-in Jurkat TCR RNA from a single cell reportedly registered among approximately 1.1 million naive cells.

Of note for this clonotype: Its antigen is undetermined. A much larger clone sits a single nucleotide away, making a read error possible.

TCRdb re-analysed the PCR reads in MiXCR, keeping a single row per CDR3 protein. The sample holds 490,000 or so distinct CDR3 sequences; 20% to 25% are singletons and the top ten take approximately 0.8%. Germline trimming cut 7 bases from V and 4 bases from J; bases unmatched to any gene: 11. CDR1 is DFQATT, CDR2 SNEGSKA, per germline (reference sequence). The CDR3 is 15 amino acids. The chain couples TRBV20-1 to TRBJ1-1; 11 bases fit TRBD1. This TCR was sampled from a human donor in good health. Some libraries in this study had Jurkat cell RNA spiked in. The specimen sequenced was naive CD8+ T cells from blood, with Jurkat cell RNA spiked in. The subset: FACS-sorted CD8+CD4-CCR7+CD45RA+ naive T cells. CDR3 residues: CSVTRDRGASTEAFF. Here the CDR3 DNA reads TGCAGTGTGACCCGGGACAGGGGGGCCAGCACTGAAGCTTTCTTT.